The 10 T cell receptor beta chains presented below share a single source sample, sequenced in a study of blood T cell repertoires in COVID-19. The method was immunoSEQ multiplex PCR; TCRdb's version includes in-frame clones alone and lacks a portion of them. The sample lists some 220,000 clones; 65% to 85% were seen once. The source material was peripheral blood. These receptors originate from a woman aged 55-70 years with acute or convalescent COVID-19.

V is TRBV3-1 (or the pseudogene TRBV3-2) and J is TRBJ2-2, with TRBD2 matching 8 bases. CDR1 and CDR2 from the germline V gene are LGHDT and YNNKEL (reference sequence). The CDR3 sequence is 14 residues long. Germline trimming cut 2 bases from V and 5 bases from J; bases unmatched to any gene: 1. The CDR3 sequence: CASSQRGGTGELFF. In DNA form, the CDR3 reads TGTGCCAGCAGCCAACGGGGGGGTACCGGGGAGCTGTTTTTT.

The chain employs TRBV5-4 and TRBJ1-2; 8 bases align to TRBD1. V shed 7 bases and J 7 bases; nucleotides not matched to a gene: 9. Germline V gives CDR1 SGHNT, CDR2 YYREEE (reference sequence). This CDR3 comprises 13 residues. CDR3 protein: CASGEDRAFGYTF. The CDR3 DNA sequence: TGTGCCAGCGGGGAGGACAGGGCTTTTGGCTACACCTTC.

The gene calls are TRBV5-5 and TRBJ1-2, with D possibly matching TRBD1 (6 bases). The CDR3 consists of 15 residues. Germline-derived CDR1 and CDR2 are SGHKS and YYEKEE (reference sequence). Trimming pared 7 bases from V and 7 bases from J, leaving 23 bases between. CDR3 sequence (DNA): TGTGCCAGCTTCCAGCCCCTAGGGGGTACCGGTGGCTACACCTTC. Translating it yields CASFQPLGGTGGYTF.

This clone has a count of ten or more. The V call is TRBV9, the J call TRBJ2-2, with D perhaps matching TRBD1 (5 bases). The CDR3 covers 15 residues. V lost 3 bases to trimming and J lost 7 bases, with 16 bases between them. Looked up from germline, CDR1 is SGDLS and CDR2 is YYNGEE. CDR3 bases: TGTGCCAGCAGCGAAGGGGCCCCTGGCTACGGGGAGCTGTTTTTT. Its translation is CASSEGAPGYGELFF.

This rearrangement joins TRBV5-1 to TRBJ2-7, with 9 positions matching TRBD2. V was clipped by 0 bases and J by 2 bases; unmatched bases: 3. Germline V gives CDR1 SGHRS, CDR2 YFSETQ. The CDR3 is 15 residues long. CDR3 in amino acids: CASSLASGAPYEQYF. The CDR3 coding sequence is TGCGCCAGCAGCTTGGCTAGCGGGGCTCCCTACGAGCAGTACTTC.

This rearrangement joins TRBV5-4 to TRBJ1-2; 7 nucleotides align to TRBD1. Germline assignment: CDR1 SGHNT and CDR2 YYREEE (reference sequence). This CDR3 contains 14 residues. The junction had 4 bases not matched to a gene; V was cut back by 1 base and J by 4 bases. The CDR3 spells CASSLSQGVYGYTF. The CDR3 nucleotides are TGTGCCAGCAGCTTGTCCCAGGGGGTCTATGGCTACACCTTC. Supplemented by reference TRBV5-4 and TRBJ1-2, the full variable domain reads ETGVTQSPTHLIKTRGQQVTLRCSSQSGHNTVSWYQQALGQGPQFIFQYYREEENGRGNFPPRFSGLQFPNYSSELNVNALELDDSALYLCASSLSQGVYGYTFGSGTRLTVV.

This chain uses TRBV7-9 with TRBJ2-5; D possibly corresponds to TRBD2 (6 bases). The CDR3 is 15 residues long. The V end was cut by 5 bases, the J end by 1 base, with 14 bases between. Germline CDR1 SEHNR, CDR2 FQNEAQ (reference sequence). CDR3 loop: CASSLGGISQETQYF. The CDR3 region has the DNA TGTGCCAGCAGCCTCGGCGGGATCTCCCAAGAGACCCAGTACTTC.

V is TRBV5-6 and J is TRBJ2-4; the D gene is possibly TRBD2 (6 bases). CDR3 size: 15 residues. V was trimmed by 0 bases and J by 1 base, leaving 8 bases between them. Germline V gene data show CDR1 as SGHDT and CDR2 as YYEEEE. CDR3 amino acids: CASSLVGGAKNIQYF. For the CDR3, the DNA is TGTGCCAGCAGCTTGGTTGGGGGGGCCAAAAACATTCAGTACTTC.

The chain couples TRBV25-1 to TRBJ1-1; D gene uncertain. The CDR3 runs to 11 residues. Trimming removed 1 base from V and 11 bases from J, with 8 bases in between. The germline V gene encodes CDR1 MGHDK and CDR2 SYGVNS. This CDR3 is CASSESGYAFF. In nucleotides, the CDR3 is TGTGCCAGCAGTGAATCGGGGTATGCTTTCTTT.

The chain carries TRBV15 and TRBJ2-3, with 12 bases that match TRBD2. CDR1 and CDR2 (germline): LNHNV, YYDKDF (reference sequence). The V gene end was trimmed by 0 bases and the J gene end by 4 bases; junction bases not matched to a gene: 5. The CDR3 sequence is 17 residues long. The CDR3 here is CATSRDLAGGPADTQYF. In nucleotides, the CDR3 is TGTGCCACCAGCAGAGATCTAGCGGGGGGGCCCGCAGATACGCAGTATTTT.